This T cell receptor beta chain came from a study of T-cell reconstitution after alpha-beta-depleted transplantation in children. The length of the CDR3 is 15 residues. Deletions cut 1 base from V and 7 bases from J, with 16 bases between. CDR1 GTSNPN and CDR2 SVGIG come from the germline V gene (reference sequence). The authors prepared the TCRbeta library with unique molecular identifiers. TCRdb analysed the PCR reads with MiXCR anew, one entry per CDR3 protein. Here the sample spans roughly 170,000 distinct CDR3 sequences, about 6.3% being singletons. The chain has TRBV30 and TRBJ1-4, with D maybe TRBD1 (5 bases). The TCR sequence derives from a human donor who donated a stem cell graft to a child with Wiskott-Aldrich syndrome. Sequences were derived from PBMCs from the stem cell graft donor, sampled from the stem cell graft. The CDR3 reads CAWSAYLGAGEKLFF. Written as DNA, the CDR3 is TGTGCCTGGAGTGCCTACTTAGGGGCGGGTGAAAAACTGTTTTTT.